This T cell receptor (beta chain) was retrieved from a study of T cell repertoires in cytomegalovirus infection. Study context: CMV infection and matching HLA type were both indicated by public TCR beta signatures.

MiXCR, run by TCRdb on the reads, gives a single entry per CDR3 protein. This table holds fewer than 300,000 distinct CDR3 sequences, roughly a quarter found once. The V gene end was trimmed by 6 bases and the J gene end by 6 bases; junction bases not matched to a gene: 8. The CDR3 spans 15 residues. CDR1 is SGHTA and CDR2 is FQGNSA in the germline V gene. This clonotype was seen repeatedly, ten times or more. Sequences were obtained from PBMCs. This receptor was taken from a human donor in good health (CMV status not recorded). Some clones in this sample may be carry-over from other donors' samples. The chain has TRBV7-2 and TRBJ2-2; 9 bases line up with TRBD1. The DNA for the CDR3 is TGTGCCAGCAGGGGGGGGACAGGGCTGGCCGGGGAGCTGTTTTTT. This codes for CASRGGTGLAGELFF.